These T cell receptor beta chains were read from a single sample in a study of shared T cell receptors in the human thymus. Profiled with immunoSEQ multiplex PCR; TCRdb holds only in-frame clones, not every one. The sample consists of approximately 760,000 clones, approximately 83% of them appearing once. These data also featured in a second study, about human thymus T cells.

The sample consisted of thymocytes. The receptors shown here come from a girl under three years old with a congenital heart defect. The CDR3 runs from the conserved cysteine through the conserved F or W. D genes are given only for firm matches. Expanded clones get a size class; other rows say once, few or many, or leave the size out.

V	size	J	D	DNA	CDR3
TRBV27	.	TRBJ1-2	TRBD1	TGTGCCAGCCGCGGGACAGAAATAATCACTTATGGCTACACCTTC	CASRGTEIITYGYTF
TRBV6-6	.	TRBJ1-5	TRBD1	TGTGCCAGCAGTCCGGGGACAGGGAATAGCAATCAGCCCCAGCATTTT	CASSPGTGNSNQPQHF
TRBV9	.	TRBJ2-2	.	TGTGCCAGCAGCCCCCTCCCAAAAGCTCCGAACACCGGGGAGCTGTTTTTT	CASSPLPKAPNTGELFF
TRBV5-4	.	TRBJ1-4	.	TGTGCCAGCAGCTTGGAAAGGGGCGCAACTAATGAAAAACTGTTTTTT	CASSLERGATNEKLFF
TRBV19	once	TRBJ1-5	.	TGTGCCAGTAGTCGGGACAATGATCAGCCCCAGCATTTT	CASSRDNDQPQHF
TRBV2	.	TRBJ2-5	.	TGTGCCAGCAGTGAGGCAGGAATACAAGAGACCCAGTACTTC	CASSEAGIQETQYF
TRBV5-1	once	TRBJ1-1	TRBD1	TGCGCCAGCAGCATCTCGGACAGGCCGAACACTGAAGCTTTCTTT	CASSISDRPNTEAFF
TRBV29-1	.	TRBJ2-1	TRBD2	TGCAGCGTTGGGGCTAGCGGCCCTTACAATGAGCAGTTCTTC	CSVGASGPYNEQFF
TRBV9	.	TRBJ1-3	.	TGTGCCAGCAGCGTACATTCGAGGGGAAACACCATATATTTT	CASSVHSRGNTIYF
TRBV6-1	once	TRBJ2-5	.	TGTGCCAGCAGTGAAGGGGTCAGGGTCCTTGGGGAGACCCAGTACTTC	CASSEGVRVLGETQYF
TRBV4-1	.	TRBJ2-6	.	TGCGCCAGCAGCCAAGATAGTTCCGGACATCTTACTGGGGCCAACGTCCTGACTTTC	CASSQDSSGHLTGANVLTF
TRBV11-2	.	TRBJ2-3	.	TGTGCCAGCAGCATCCGACTCAAAAACACAGATACGCAGTATTTT	CASSIRLKNTDTQYF
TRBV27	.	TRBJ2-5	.	TGTGCCAGCAGTTTTGCAGGACAGCTAGGGGAGACCCAGTACTTC	CASSFAGQLGETQYF
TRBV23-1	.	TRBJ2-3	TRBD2	TGCGCCAGCAGTCAATCGGGGGGAGGGACAGATACGCAGTATTTT	CASSQSGGGTDTQYF
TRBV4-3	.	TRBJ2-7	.	TGCGCCAGCAGCCAAGAATGGGGCAGGTACGGTCACGAGCAGTACTTC	CASSQEWGRYGHEQYF
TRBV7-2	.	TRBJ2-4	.	TGTGCCAGCAGCTTAGGATTGGGTAGGAGGCTGGACAAAAACATTCAGTACTTC	CASSLGLGRRLDKNIQYF
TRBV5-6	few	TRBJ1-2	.	TGTGCCAGCAGCTTGGGAAGCGGCAGGGGCCGCGGTGGCTACACCTTC	CASSLGSGRGRGGYTF
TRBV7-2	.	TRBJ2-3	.	TGTGCCAGCACCGAACGGTCCACCTACACAGATACGCAGTATTTT	CASTERSTYTDTQYF
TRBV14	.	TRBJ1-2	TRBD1	TGTGCCAGCAGCCAAGGAGCCGGGACAGGCGACTATGGCTACACCTTC	CASSQGAGTGDYGYTF
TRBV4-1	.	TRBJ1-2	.	TGCGCCAGCAGCCAAGTTAAGGGGTACGGCTACACCTTC	CASSQVKGYGYTF
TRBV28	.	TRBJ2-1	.	TGTGCCAGCAGCACCCATACAGGGAATGAGCAGTTCTTC	CASSTHTGNEQFF
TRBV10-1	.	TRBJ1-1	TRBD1	TGCGCCAGCAGTGAGTCGGGACAGACGAACACTGAAGCTTTCTTT	CASSESGQTNTEAFF
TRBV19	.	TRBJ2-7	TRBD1	TGTGCCAGTAGCACTGGGACAGCCAGGAGACTGCCCTACGAGCAGTACTTC	CASSTGTARRLPYEQYF
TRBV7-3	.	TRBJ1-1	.	TGTGCCAGCAGCGCCACATCGCGGGGTGGAAACACTGAAGCTTTCTTT	CASSATSRGGNTEAFF
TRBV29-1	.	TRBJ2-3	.	TGCAGCGGAAACAGGGGCACAGATACGCAGTATTTT	CSGNRGTDTQYF
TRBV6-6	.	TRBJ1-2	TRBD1	TGTGCCAGCAGACGAGGACAGGTCACATATGGCTACACCTTC	CASRRGQVTYGYTF
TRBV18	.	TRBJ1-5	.	TGTGCCAGCTCACCAGGCGGGTACAATCAGCCCCAGCATTTT	CASSPGGYNQPQHF
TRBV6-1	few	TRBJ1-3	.	TGTGCCAGCCTGGCCCCGACAGGAGGAAACACCATATATTTT	CASLAPTGGNTIYF
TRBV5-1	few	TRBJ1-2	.	TGCGCCAGCAGCCTTTCATCACAGGGTTCGCGCGGCTACACCTTC	CASSLSSQGSRGYTF
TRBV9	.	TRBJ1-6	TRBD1	TGTGCCAGCAGCGCCCGGGACAGGGGCAAGGATTCACCCCTCCACTTT	CASSARDRGKDSPLHF
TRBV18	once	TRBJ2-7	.	TGTGCCAGCTCACCACCTGCCCGACAGCGCCGTAGCTCCTACGAGCAGTACTTC	CASSPPARQRRSSYEQYF
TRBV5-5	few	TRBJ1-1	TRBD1	TGTGCCAGCAGCTTGGAGGGACAGGGCGCTGAAGCTTTCTTT	CASSLEGQGAEAFF
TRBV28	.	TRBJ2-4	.	TGTGCCAGCACCCCAGGACAGCCGATCACAGCCAAAAACATTCAGTACTTC	CASTPGQPITAKNIQYF
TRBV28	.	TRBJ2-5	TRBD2	TGTGCCAGCAGTGGGACCTGGGGACTAGCGGGGGTTGGGGAGACCCAGTACTTC	CASSGTWGLAGVGETQYF
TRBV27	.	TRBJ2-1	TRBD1	TGTGCCAGCAGTCAGACAGGGGGAAAAGACAATGAGCAGTTCTTC	CASSQTGGKDNEQFF
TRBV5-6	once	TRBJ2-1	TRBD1	TGTGCCAGCAGATTGGACAGGGTATCCTACAATGAGCAGTTCTTC	CASRLDRVSYNEQFF
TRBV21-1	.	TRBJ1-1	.	TGTGCCAGCAGCAAATCCCTAAGAGGGAGACTAACCCCCACTGAAGCTTTCTTT	CASSKSLRGRLTPTEAFF
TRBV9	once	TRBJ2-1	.	TGTGCCAGCAGCGGACAAGGGGACAATGAGCAGTTCTTC	CASSGQGDNEQFF
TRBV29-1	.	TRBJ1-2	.	TGCAGCGTTGAACGGACAGCTACCTCTTATGGCTACACCTTC	CSVERTATSYGYTF
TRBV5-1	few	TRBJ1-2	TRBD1	TGCGCCAGCAGCTTGAAGGGACAGTCCCCAAACTATGGCTACACCTTC	CASSLKGQSPNYGYTF
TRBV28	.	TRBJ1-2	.	TGTGCCAGCAGGGATGCACAGGGCTACACCTTC	CASRDAQGYTF
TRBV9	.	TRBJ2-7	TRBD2	TGTGCCAGCAGCGTAGTGGCTAGCGGGGGGGCAAGCGAGCAGTACTTC	CASSVVASGGASEQYF
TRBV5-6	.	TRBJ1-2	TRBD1	TGTGCCAGCAGCTTGGAGGCCGGGACAGGGGGCAAGAACTATGGCTACACCTTC	CASSLEAGTGGKNYGYTF
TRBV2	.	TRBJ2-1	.	TGTGCCAGCACCGGACAGAGGGAGTTCTTC	CASTGQREFF
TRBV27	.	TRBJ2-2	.	TGTGCCAGCAGTCAACAGGAGAACACCGGGGAGCTGTTTTTT	CASSQQENTGELFF
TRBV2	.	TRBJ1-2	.	TGTGCCAGCAGCGACCCCAGGGCGAATTCCTATGGCTACACCTTC	CASSDPRANSYGYTF
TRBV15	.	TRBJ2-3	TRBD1	TGTGCCACCAGCAGAATTGGGACAGCGTGCCCAGATACGCAGTATTTT	CATSRIGTACPDTQYF